This T cell receptor beta chain is drawn from a study of neoadjuvant anti-PD-1 for oral cavity cancer (dated by TCRdb to the early 2020s). About the full investigation: Before undergoing curative-intent surgical resection, most patients got three to four biweekly nivolumab doses at 3 mg/kg. For patients who did not progress, a fourth nivolumab dose was given around day 43, followed by definitive surgical resection on days 50-56. Responders were defined as patients with complete response, partial response or stable disease by RECIST 1.1; non-responders were defined as patients with progression. The parent correlative cohort had about a dozen patients and a response rate of 30% to 35%. The investigation overall reported the following: Only a few patients per response group were included in the TCR analyses, and larger cohorts for validation were called for by the authors. A higher pretreatment blood Treg/Th17 ratio correlated with both higher pretreatment blood TCRbeta clonality and lower post-treatment tumor TCRbeta clonality. Greater tumor shrinkage correlated with larger post-treatment sizes of preexisting intratumoral clones, which suggests that expansion of preexisting clones contributed to response.

The time point label of this sample denotes: after neoadjuvant nivolumab, at surgical resection. Patients were newly diagnosed with stage II-IVA oral cavity squamous cell carcinoma and had received no prior systemic or radiation treatment. The cohort consisted of patients with HPV-negative, locally advanced oral cavity squamous cell carcinoma. The samples were obtained from a longitudinal correlative study of a single-arm phase II trial testing neoadjuvant nivolumab in oral cavity squamous cell carcinoma. Genomic DNA-based TCRbeta sequencing was performed on subject-matched pre- and post-treatment PBMCs and tumors from three responders and three non-responders. The Maxwell RSC DNA from Tissue kit was used to isolate genomic DNA from tumor tissue. This clone occurred a few times. The antigen it binds to is not known. Base qualities were left out, and no much larger clone turns up one base away. V is shortened by 0 bases, J by 2 bases, and the region joining them spans 12 bases. The CDR3 runs 15 residues from the cysteine to the phenylalanine. Only CDR3 DNA is held: 45 bases, read in frame from base 1. The germline V gene encodes CDR1 SGHRS and CDR2 YFSETQ.

For survey sequencing, tumor libraries mostly used 4.5 to 5.5 ug of input genomic DNA, with two replicates for each sample. The immunoSEQ hsTCRbeta kit was used to prepare TCRbeta libraries, following the manufacturer's instructions. The finished libraries were brought together in one pool at approximately 3 nM, which was then read using an Illumina NovaSeq 6000 S4 flow cell. As for the original processing: The immunoSEQ Analyzer handled quality control and preprocessing of the raw data. The analysis was limited to productive rearrangements, and each clonotype was defined by a unique CDR3 amino acid sequence. Repertoire clonality was estimated as the Gini-Simpson index, computed with the R package tcR. Student's t test was used to compare Gini indices, and Pearson correlation was used to assess associations with tumor size change. The table comes from immuneACCESS by way of TCRdb, which keeps in-frame sequences with V and J called. Part of the clones is missing from these tables; in studies checked, under half for an unresolved V gene and the rest for unknown reasons. V, J and clone size are those of that table, while D and trimming were read from the DNA. This sample is represented by tens of thousands of clones; around 40% of them were singletons. Approximately 15% of the sample lies in the top ten.

Sequencing was performed on tumor tissue, taken after nivolumab (anti-PD-1) treatment. The sequence links TRBV5-1 to TRBJ2-7; TRBD1 is a weak D gene call, 5 bases matching. This receptor was identified in a person aged 40 to 85 with oral cavity squamous cell carcinoma. The CDR3 has the sequence CASSLGSRGTYEQYF. The DNA sequence reads TGCGCCAGCAGCTTGGGGAGTAGGGGAACCTACGAGCAGTACTTC.